These 8 T cell receptor beta chains originate from one sample sequenced in a study of blood T cell repertoires in COVID-19. Produced via immunoSEQ multiplex PCR; TCRdb's table is partial and in-frame only. The data contain some 35,000 clones, around 90% of them singletons. The source material was peripheral blood. Source of these receptors: a man aged 55-75 years with active COVID-19.

The chain carries TRBV19 and TRBJ2-7, with 8 bases matching TRBD2. Germline V CDR1 and CDR2: LNHDA, SQIVND (reference sequence). The CDR3 is 11 amino acids. With V trimmed by 8 bases and J by 8 bases, 5 bases remained unmatched. CDR3 residues: CASRGGDQQYF. In nucleotides, the CDR3 is TGTGCCAGTCGGGGGGGCGACCAGCAGTACTTC.

V usage is TRBV10-1 and J usage is TRBJ2-7, with D tentatively TRBD1 (5 bases). The length of the CDR3 is 15 residues. The germline CDR1 and CDR2 sequences are WNHNN and SYGVQD (reference sequence). V was cut by 6 bases and J by 1 base, with 16 bases left in between. The CDR3 reads CASRETAPRSYEQYF. The CDR3, as DNA: TGCGCCAGCAGGGAGACAGCTCCCAGATCCTACGAGCAGTACTTC.

CDR3 DNA: TGTGCCACCGCGGGAGGCGGCATCTCCTACGAGCAGTACTTC. Its protein is CATAGGGISYEQYF. The chain joins TRBV15 to TRBJ2-7; 8 bases agree with TRBD2. The CDR3 is 14 residues long. Germline CDR1 and CDR2: LNHNV and YYDKDF (reference sequence). The ends lost 8 bases at V and 0 bases at J; junction bases unmatched: 6.

The V gene is TRBV11-2, the J gene TRBJ2-3, with TRBD2 matching over 11 bases. Germline CDR1 reads SGHAT; CDR2 reads FQNNGV. This CDR3 region has 18 residues. Trimming at V came to 1 base and at J to 1 base, leaving 7 bases not matched to a gene. CDR3 DNA: TGTGCCAGCAGCTTAGGGGTAGCGGGAGGGCGGGGCACAGATACGCAGTATTTT. Translation: CASSLGVAGGRGTDTQYF.

The rearrangement links TRBV18 to TRBJ2-7; no clear D gene. V lost 0 bases and J lost 3, with 6 bases in between. The CDR3 has 13 residues. Germline V gene data show CDR1 as KGHSH and CDR2 as LQKENI. CDR3 sequence (DNA): TGTGCCAGCTCACCACCTTTAAACTACGAGCAGTACTTC. The encoded protein is CASSPPLNYEQYF.

The rearrangement joins TRBV5-6 to TRBJ2-1, with 14 bases lining up with TRBD2. V lost 4 bases to trimming and J lost 7 bases; unmatched junction nucleotides: 4. CDR1 is SGHDT and CDR2 is YYEEEE in the germline V gene. This CDR3 is built from 15 residues. Here the CDR3 reads CASSRTSGRTNEQFF. CDR3 in DNA: TGTGCCAGCAGCCGGACTAGCGGGAGGACAAATGAGCAGTTCTTC.

The chain uses TRBV5-5 and TRBJ1-5, with TRBD1 as a possible D gene (6 bases). Germline V CDR1 and CDR2: SGHKS, YYEKEE (reference sequence). The V gene lost 1 base and the J gene lost 2 bases, with 10 bases spanning the gap. The CDR3 sequence is 15 residues long. This CDR3 is CASSLRGNRNQPQHF. CDR3 in DNA: TGTGCCAGCAGCTTGAGGGGGAATCGCAATCAGCCCCAGCATTTT.

This chain links TRBV2 with TRBJ2-4; 15 nucleotides match TRBD2. The CDR3 covers 18 residues. Trimming took 3 bases from V and 8 from J; bases not matched to a gene: 11. Germline V gene data show CDR1 as SNHLY and CDR2 as FYNNEI. CDR3 DNA sequence: TGTGCCAGCAGTGAGTACCGGACTAGCGGGAGGGCCATAGACATTCAGTACTTC. This translates into CASSEYRTSGRAIDIQYF.